The clone carrying this TCR beta chain was counted once. Sequencing used immunoSEQ multiplex PCR; TCRdb keeps in-frame clones, though not all of them. This sample yields hundreds of thousands of clones, of which approximately 86% are seen a single time; 10% to 15% belongs to the top ten. This sample was taken from a study of blood T cell repertoires in COVID-19. The CDR3 loop spans 17 amino acids. The junction had 15 bases not matched to a gene; V was cut back by 3 bases and J by 5 bases. Germline lookup yields CDR1 SGHDT and CDR2 YYEEEE. The receptor was derived from a woman aged 70-85 years with COVID-19, enrolled during active disease. The chain has TRBV5-6 and TRBJ2-5, with 8 positions matching TRBD1. The sequenced sample was peripheral blood. The CDR3 DNA reads TGTGCCAGCAGCTCGGACTATAGTCAGGGGGCTAGGGAGACCCAGTACTTC. This translates into CASSSDYSQGARETQYF.